What follows are 6 T cell receptor beta chains derived from one specimen sequenced in a study of T-cell memory formation after mild COVID-19. TCRdb fed the 5' RACE reads into MiXCR, producing one record per CDR3 protein. The top ten hold about 55% of the sample, which has 15,000 or so distinct CDR3 sequences, roughly a fifth seen once. The sample comprised PBMCs or a T cell subset sorted from them (not recorded which). These TCRs come from a man aged 18 to 29 who had mild COVID-19 (a few samples of this study predate the infection). Cell type and time point are not known.

This clonotype was detected many times. The V call is TRBV7-2, the J call TRBJ2-1, with 10 bases matching TRBD2. CDR1 is SGHTA and CDR2 is FQGNSA in the germline V gene. The CDR3 totals 16 residues. V lost 1 base and J lost 6; bases outside the gene matches: 6. The CDR3: CASSLERGGPPNEQFF. The CDR3 DNA follows: TGTGCCAGCAGCTTAGAGCGGGGGGGGCCTCCCAATGAGCAGTTCTTC.

In its sample, this clonotype was seen many times. The gene calls are TRBV6-1 and TRBJ2-7, with 7 bases aligning to TRBD1. The CDR3 sequence is 15 residues long. Trimming took 0 bases from V and 3 from J; bases not matched to a gene: 5. The V gene's germline CDR1 is MNHNS and CDR2 SASEGT. The CDR3 coding sequence is TGTGCCAGCAGTGAAGCCAGGGGGATACTCTACGAGCAGTACGTC. It yields the protein CASSEARGILYEQYV.

This clonotype appeared many times. The chain is built from TRBV11-2 and TRBJ1-1; TRBD1 is a possible D gene (5 bases). Trimming pared 2 bases from V and 4 bases from J, leaving 26 bases between. The CDR3 consists of 19 residues. Per germline, CDR1 SGHAT and CDR2 FQNNGV. The CDR3 spells CASSLLNTWRGPTSTEAFF. CDR3 nucleotides: TGTGCCAGCAGCTTACTTAACACATGGAGGGGACCGACGAGCACTGAAGCTTTCTTT.

This clonotype was seen at least ten times. V and J are TRBV4-1 and TRBJ1-1; 9 positions match TRBD1. Germline lookup yields CDR1 MGHRA and CDR2 YSYEKL. V shed 1 base, J shed 3 bases, and the junction held 3 bases outside the gene matches. This CDR3 contains 15 residues. CDR3 DNA sequence: TGCGCCAGCAGCCAAGTTGGACAGGGGTACACTGAAGCTTTCTTT. It yields the protein CASSQVGQGYTEAFF.

This clonotype came up many times. The genes are TRBV7-2 and TRBJ2-3; possible D gene TRBD2, 5 bases. The CDR3 sequence is 17 residues long. The germline V and J ends were trimmed by 5 bases and 2 bases, with 20 bases remaining between them. Germline loops: CDR1 SGHTA, CDR2 FQGNSA. The CDR3, as DNA: TGTGCCAGCAGCCCCTCTCTTTTCTGGCGGGCCACAGATACGCAGTATTTT. It encodes CASSPSLFWRATDTQYF.

This clonotype was seen many times. The chain employs TRBV18 and TRBJ2-7; D gene unclear. The CDR3 is 14 residues long. V dropped 5 bases and J dropped 6 bases, with 17 bases sitting between them. The V gene's germline CDR1 is KGHSH and CDR2 LQKENI. The CDR3 is CASSIGPRGFEQYV. CDR3 in DNA: TGTGCCAGCTCAATTGGACCCCGAGGCTTCGAGCAGTACGTC.